This record concerns one T cell receptor beta chain sequence. Its target is unknown. The source of the sample is a study of shared clonotypes between healthy human individuals. Trimming took off 4 bases at V and 5 bases at J, with 14 bases between the two ends. The CDR3 has 14 residues. Germline V gives CDR1 SQVTM, CDR2 ANQGSEA. Deep-level assay runs were performed. Data came from immunoSEQ multiplex PCR; TCRdb stores just in-frame clones and leaves some out. The sample consists of about 96,000 clones, roughly 50% of them appearing once. General study findings and limits: Donor clonotype sharing was expected to depend on sequencing depth.

The chain uses TRBV29-1 and TRBJ2-2; D unresolved. Sequencing was carried out using PBMCs. The TCR sequence derives from a woman aged 40-49 years in good health. Some clones in this sample may be carry-over from other donors' samples. The CDR3 loop reads CSVGSPLGTGELFF. CDR3 DNA: TGCAGCGTTGGAAGTCCACTCGGGACCGGGGAGCTGTTTTTT.